This T cell receptor beta chain was recorded in a study of immune characterization of retroperitoneal liposarcoma. The V gene end was trimmed by 6 bases and the J gene end by 4 bases; junction bases not matched to a gene: 6. The length of the CDR3 is 14 residues. Each CDR3 protein gets one entry after TCRdb re-called the PCR reads with MiXCR. The sample comprises around 10,000 distinct CDR3 sequences, 22% of which are singletons, and more than 8.5% rests with the top ten. The chain links TRBV12-3 or TRBV12-4 to TRBJ1-5, with 7 nucleotides matching TRBD1. The TCR sequence derives from a female donor with retroperitoneal liposarcoma. The sequencing input was blood. The chain's CDR3 is CASRGTADNQPQHF. CDR3 nucleotides: TGTGCCAGCAGGGGGACAGCCGATAATCAGCCCCAGCATTTT.